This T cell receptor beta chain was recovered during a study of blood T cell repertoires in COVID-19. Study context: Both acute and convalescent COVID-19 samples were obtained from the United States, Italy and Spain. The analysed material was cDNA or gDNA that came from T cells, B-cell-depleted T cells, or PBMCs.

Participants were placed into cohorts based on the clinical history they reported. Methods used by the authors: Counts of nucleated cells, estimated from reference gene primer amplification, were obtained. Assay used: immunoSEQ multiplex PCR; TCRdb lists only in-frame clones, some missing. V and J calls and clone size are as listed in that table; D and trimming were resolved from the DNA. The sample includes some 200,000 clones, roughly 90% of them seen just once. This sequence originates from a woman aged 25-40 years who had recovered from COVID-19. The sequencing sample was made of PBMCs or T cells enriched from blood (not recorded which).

The chain's CDR3 is CASSLRTGNTEAFF. CDR3 coding DNA: TGCGCCAGCAGCTTGAGGACAGGGAACACTGAAGCTTTCTTT. V is TRBV5-1 and J is TRBJ1-1; the match to TRBD1 covers 7 bases. Trimming took 1 base from V and 1 from J; bases not matched to a gene: 1. CDR3 size: 14 residues. Germline-derived CDR1 and CDR2 are SGHRS and YFSETQ.